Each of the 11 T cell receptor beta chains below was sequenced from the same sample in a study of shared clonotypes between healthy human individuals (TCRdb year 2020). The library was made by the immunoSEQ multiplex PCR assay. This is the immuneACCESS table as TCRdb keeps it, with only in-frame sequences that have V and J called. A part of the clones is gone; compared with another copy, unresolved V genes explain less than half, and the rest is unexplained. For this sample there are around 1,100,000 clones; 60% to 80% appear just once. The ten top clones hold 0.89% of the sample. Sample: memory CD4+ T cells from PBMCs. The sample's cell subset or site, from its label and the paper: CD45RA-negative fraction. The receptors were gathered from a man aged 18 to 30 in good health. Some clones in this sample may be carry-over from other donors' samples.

Here the CDR3 reads CASSLARGLGQYF. In nucleotides, the CDR3 is TGTGCCAGCAGCCTAGCGCGGGGCCTTGGGCAGTACTTC. This sequence joins TRBV11-2 and TRBJ2-7; possibly TRBD2 for D (6 bases). V lost 5 bases and J 9 bases, leaving 17 bases between the germline ends. CDR1 and CDR2 (germline): SGHAT, FQNNGV. CDR3 length equals 13 residues.

The CDR3 here is CAWSIWGTGYTF. CDR3 in DNA: TGTGCCTGGAGTATCTGGGGGACTGGCTACACCTTC. The chain couples TRBV30 to TRBJ1-2; TRBD1 might be the D (5 bases). V lost 2 bases and J 7 bases, leaving 11 bases between the germline ends. Germline values: CDR1 GTSNPN, CDR2 SVGIG (reference sequence). The CDR3 contains 12 residues. Full variable domain (remainder filled in from reference TRBV30 and TRBJ1-2): SQTIHQWPATLVQPVGSPLSLECTVEGTSNPNLYWYRQAAGRGLQLLFYSVGIGQISSEVPQNLSASRPQDRQFILSSKKLLLSDSGFYLCAWSIWGTGYTFGSGTRLTVV.

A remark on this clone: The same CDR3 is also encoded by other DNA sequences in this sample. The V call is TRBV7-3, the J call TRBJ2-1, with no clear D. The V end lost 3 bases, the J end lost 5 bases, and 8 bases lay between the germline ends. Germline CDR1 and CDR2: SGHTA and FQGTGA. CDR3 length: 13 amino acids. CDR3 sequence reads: CASSFSRNNEQFF. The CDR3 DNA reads TGTGCCAGCAGCTTTTCCAGGAACAATGAGCAGTTCTTC. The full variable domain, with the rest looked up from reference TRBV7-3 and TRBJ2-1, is GAGVSQTPSNKVTEKGKYVELRCDPISGHTALYWYRQSLGQGPEFLIYFQGTGAADDSGLPNDRFFAVRPEGSVSTLKIQRTERGDSAVYLCASSFSRNNEQFFGPGTRLTVL.

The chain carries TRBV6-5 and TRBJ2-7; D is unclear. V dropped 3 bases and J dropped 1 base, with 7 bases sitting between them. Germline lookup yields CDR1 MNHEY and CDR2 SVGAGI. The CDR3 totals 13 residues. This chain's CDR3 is CASSYMWSYEQYF. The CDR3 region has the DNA TGTGCCAGCAGTTATATGTGGTCCTACGAGCAGTACTTC.

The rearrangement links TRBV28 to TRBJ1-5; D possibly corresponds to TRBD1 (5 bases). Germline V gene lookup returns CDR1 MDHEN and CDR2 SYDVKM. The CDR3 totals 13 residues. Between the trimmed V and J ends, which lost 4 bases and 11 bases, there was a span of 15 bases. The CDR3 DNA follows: TGTGCCAGCAGTTCAGAAAGGGGATCGGCCCAGCATTTT. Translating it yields CASSSERGSAQHF.

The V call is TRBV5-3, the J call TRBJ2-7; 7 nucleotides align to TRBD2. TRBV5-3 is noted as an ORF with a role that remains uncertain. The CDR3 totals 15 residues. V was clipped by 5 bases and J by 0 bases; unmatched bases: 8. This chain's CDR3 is CARRTSALSSYEQYF. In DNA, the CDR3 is TGTGCCAGAAGAACTAGCGCCTTGAGCTCCTACGAGCAGTACTTC.

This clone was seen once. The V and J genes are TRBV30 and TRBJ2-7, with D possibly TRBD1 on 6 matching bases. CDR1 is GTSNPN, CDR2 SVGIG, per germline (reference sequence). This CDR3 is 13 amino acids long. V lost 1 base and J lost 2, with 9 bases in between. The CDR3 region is CAWSEDRTYEQYF. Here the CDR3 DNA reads TGTGCCTGGAGTGAGGACAGAACCTACGAGCAGTACTTC.

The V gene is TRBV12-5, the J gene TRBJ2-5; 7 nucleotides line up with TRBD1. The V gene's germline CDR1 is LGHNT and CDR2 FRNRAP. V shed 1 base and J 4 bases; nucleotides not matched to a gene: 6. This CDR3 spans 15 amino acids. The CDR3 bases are TGTGCTAGTGGTTTGGGGACGACAGGGATAGAGACCCAGTACTTC. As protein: CASGLGTTGIETQYF. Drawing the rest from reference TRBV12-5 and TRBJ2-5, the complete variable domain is DARVTQTPRHKVTEMGQEVTMRCQPILGHNTVFWYRQTMMQGLELLAYFRNRAPLDDSGMPKDRFSAEMPDATLATLKIQPSEPRDSAVYFCASGLGTTGIETQYFGPGTRLLVL.

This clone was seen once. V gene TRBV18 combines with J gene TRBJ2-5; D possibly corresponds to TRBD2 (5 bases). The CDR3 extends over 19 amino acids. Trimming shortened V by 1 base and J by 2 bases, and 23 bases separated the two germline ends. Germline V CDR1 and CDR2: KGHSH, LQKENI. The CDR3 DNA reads TGTGCCAGCTCACCACTGGCCGGGTTAGGACCCAGCGGACAAGAGACCCAGTACTTC. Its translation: CASSPLAGLGPSGQETQYF. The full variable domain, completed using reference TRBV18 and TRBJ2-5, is NAGVMQNPRHLVRRRGQEARLRCSPMKGHSHVYWYRQLPEEGLKFMVYLQKENIIDESGMPKERFSAEFPKEGPSILRIQQVVRGDSAAYFCASSPLAGLGPSGQETQYFGPGTRLLVL.

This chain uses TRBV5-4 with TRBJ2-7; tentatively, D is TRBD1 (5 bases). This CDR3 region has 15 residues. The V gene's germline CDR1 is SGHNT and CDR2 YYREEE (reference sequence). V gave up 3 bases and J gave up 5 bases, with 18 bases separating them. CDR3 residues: CASSSPTQGLDEQYF. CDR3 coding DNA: TGTGCCAGCAGCTCACCAACGCAGGGATTGGACGAGCAGTACTTC.

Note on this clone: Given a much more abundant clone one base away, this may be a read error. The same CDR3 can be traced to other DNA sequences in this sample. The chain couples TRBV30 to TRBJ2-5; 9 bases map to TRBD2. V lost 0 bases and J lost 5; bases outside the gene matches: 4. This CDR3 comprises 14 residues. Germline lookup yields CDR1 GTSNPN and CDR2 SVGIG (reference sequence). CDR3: CAWSVGSGSETQYF. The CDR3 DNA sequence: TGTGCCTGGAGTGTAGGTAGCGGGAGTGAGACCCAGTACTTC.